Listed here is a single T cell receptor (beta chain). Sequencing was performed with immunoSEQ multiplex PCR; in TCRdb, only in-frame clones are kept and a portion is missing. The data hold roughly 250,000 clones, with about 85% observed a single time. The sample originates from a study of blood T cell repertoires in COVID-19. Sequenced material: peripheral blood. This clonotype originated in a man aged 55 to 70 who had recovered from COVID-19.

In nucleotides, the CDR3 is TGCGCCAGCAGCGTAAATATAGCGGGGGGAACAGATACGCAGTATTTT. Translation: CASSVNIAGGTDTQYF. This rearrangement joins TRBV5-1 to TRBJ2-3; 10 bases agree with TRBD2. CDR1 is SGHRS and CDR2 is YFSETQ in the germline V gene. The CDR3 consists of 16 residues. V trimming: 4 bases; J trimming: 3 bases; junction bases outside the gene matches: 8.